The 9 T cell receptor beta chains below come from one sample, sequenced in a study of regulatory T cells in long-lasting Graves disease. Arm-PCR of CDR3 regions with iRepertoire HTBI primers generated TCR beta libraries. In TCRdb, the multiplex PCR reads were re-called with MiXCR into one record per CDR3 protein. The sample shows around 450,000 distinct CDR3 sequences, around 15% of them seen only once. Indicated time point: newly diagnosed GD, antithyroid drugs for less than 3 months. Construction of the TCR library relied on RNA isolated from PBMCs. The same specimen was also included in a second study, on T cells in Graves' hyperthyroidism and ophthalmopathy.

Sequencing used peripheral blood mononuclear cells (PBMCs), obtained at new diagnosis, from a patient treated with antithyroid drugs. The source is a middle-aged man with Graves disease.

The chain is built from TRBV2 and TRBJ2-7, with no clear D. Germline values: CDR1 SNHLY, CDR2 FYNNEI. The CDR3 extends over 9 amino acids. Trimming left V 4 bases short and J 9 bases short, with 4 bases between. DNA for the CDR3: TGTGCCAGCAGTGTAGGGCAGTACTTC. Encoded protein: CASSVGQYF.

The chain couples TRBV7-9 to TRBJ2-7; TRBD1 matches 11 bases. Germline V lookup: CDR1 SEHNR, CDR2 FQNEAQ (reference sequence). The CDR3 loop spans 15 amino acids. Losses at the gene ends were 5 bases for V and 5 bases for J; bases not matched to a gene: 8. CDR3 sequence: CASSGGDRGLHEQYF. Here the CDR3 DNA reads TGTGCCAGCAGCGGAGGGGACAGGGGGTTACACGAGCAGTACTTC.

This clonotype has a count of ten or more. V is TRBV9 and J is TRBJ2-5; TRBD1 agrees at 7 bases. V lost 0 bases and J lost 5; bases outside the gene matches: 13. CDR1 and CDR2 from the germline V gene are SGDLS and YYNGEE. The CDR3 has 17 residues. The CDR3 DNA is TGTGCCAGCAGCGTAGGCATCCGGGACAGTGGGGCGGAGACCCAGTACTTC. It translates to CASSVGIRDSGAETQYF. The variable domain in full, with the rest retrieved from reference TRBV9 and TRBJ2-5, is DSGVTQTPKHLITATGQRVTLRCSPRSGDLSVYWYQQSLDQGLQFLIQYYNGEERAKGNILERFSAQQFPDLHSELNLSSLELGDSALYFCASSVGIRDSGAETQYFGPGTRLLVL.

This clonotype has just a few counts. The V gene is TRBV11-3, the J gene TRBJ2-2; 11 nucleotides match TRBD1. With 6 bases clipped from V and 4 bases from J, the junction kept 13 bases outside the gene matches. The CDR3 length is 18 residues. CDR1 is SGHNT, CDR2 YENEEA, per germline. DNA of the CDR3: TGTGCCAGCAGTCCCGCCCCCGCGGGGACAGGGGGCACCGGGGAGCTGTTTTTT. Its protein is CASSPAPAGTGGTGELFF.

This clonotype was detected ten times or more. The V call is TRBV20-1, the J call TRBJ2-7; no firm D call. CDR1 is DFQATT and CDR2 is SNEGSKA in the germline V gene (reference sequence). The CDR3 loop spans 14 amino acids. V shed 5 bases and J shed 1 base, with 15 bases lying between them. The CDR3 loop is CSAPESGLSYEQYF. CDR3 DNA: TGCAGTGCTCCCGAGTCGGGCCTATCCTACGAGCAGTACTTC.

This clonotype is a singleton in its sample. CDR3: CASRTSGSFSPYNEQFF. Here the CDR3 DNA reads TGTGCCAGCAGGACTAGCGGGAGTTTTAGTCCCTACAATGAGCAGTTCTTC. The V and J genes are TRBV5-4 and TRBJ2-1; 12 nucleotides match TRBD2. Trimming removed 5 bases from V and 2 bases from J; junction bases left unmatched: 8. The CDR3 spans 17 residues. CDR1 is SGHNT and CDR2 is YYREEE in the germline V gene (reference sequence).

Only a few counts were recorded for this clonotype. This rearrangement joins TRBV19 to TRBJ2-7; TRBD2 aligns across 9 bases. Germline-derived CDR1 and CDR2 are LNHDA and SQIVND (reference sequence). Trimming removed 3 bases from V and 4 bases from J; junction bases left unmatched: 13. This CDR3 region has 17 residues. The CDR3 protein is CASSMVAGGPPFYEQYF. CDR3 sequence (DNA): TGTGCCAGTAGTATGGTTGCGGGAGGGCCACCATTTTACGAGCAGTACTTC.

Concerning this clonotype: A read error may explain this, as a much larger clone is one base away. Since no conserved phenylalanine or tryptophan closes the CDR3, a read error is the likely cause. The chain uses TRBV28 and TRBJ2-7; D is unresolved. Germline loops: CDR1 MDHEN, CDR2 SYDVKM. V gave up 2 bases and J gave up 0 bases, with 11 bases separating them. The CDR3 totals 15 residues. CDR3 protein: CASSLLHGGSYEQYL. CDR3 nucleotides: TGTGCCAGCAGTTTACTCCATGGTGGCTCCTACGAGCAGTACCTC.

This clonotype was recorded a few times. The rearrangement links TRBV4-2 to TRBJ2-5; 10 nucleotides line up with TRBD2. With 0 bases clipped from V and 4 bases from J, the junction kept 2 bases outside the gene matches. The CDR3 runs to 15 residues. Germline V CDR1 and CDR2: LGHNA, YNFKEQ. The CDR3 DNA reads TGTGCCAGCAGCCAAGATGGGACTAGCGCAGAGACCCAGTACTTC. The encoded protein is CASSQDGTSAETQYF.